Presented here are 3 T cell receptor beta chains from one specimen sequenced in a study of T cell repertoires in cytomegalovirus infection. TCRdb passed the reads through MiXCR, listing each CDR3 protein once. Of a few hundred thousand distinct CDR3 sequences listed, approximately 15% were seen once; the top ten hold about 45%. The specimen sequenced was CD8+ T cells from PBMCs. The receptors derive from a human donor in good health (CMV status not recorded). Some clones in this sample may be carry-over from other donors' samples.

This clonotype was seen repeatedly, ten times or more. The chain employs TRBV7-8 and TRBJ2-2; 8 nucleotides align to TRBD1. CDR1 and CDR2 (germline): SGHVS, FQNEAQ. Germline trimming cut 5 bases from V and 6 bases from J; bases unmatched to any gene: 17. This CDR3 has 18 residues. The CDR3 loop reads CASSPLTGTGYPAGELFF. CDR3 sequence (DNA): TGTGCCAGCAGCCCCCTTACCGGGACAGGCTATCCCGCCGGGGAGCTGTTTTTT.

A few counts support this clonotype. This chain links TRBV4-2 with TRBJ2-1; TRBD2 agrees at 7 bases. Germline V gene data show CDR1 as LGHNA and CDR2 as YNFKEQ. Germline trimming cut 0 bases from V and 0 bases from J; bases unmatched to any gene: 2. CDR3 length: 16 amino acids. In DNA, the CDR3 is TGTGCCAGCAGCCAAGAGGCGGGAGACTCCTACAATGAGCAGTTCTTC. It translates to CASSQEAGDSYNEQFF.

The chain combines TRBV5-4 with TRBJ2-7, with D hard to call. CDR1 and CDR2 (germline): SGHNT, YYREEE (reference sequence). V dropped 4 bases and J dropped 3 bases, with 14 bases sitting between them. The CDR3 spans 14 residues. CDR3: CASSPDTTGYEQYF. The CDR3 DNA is TGTGCCAGCAGCCCCGACACCACCGGCTACGAGCAGTACTTC. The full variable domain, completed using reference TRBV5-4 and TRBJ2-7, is ETGVTQSPTHLIKTRGQQVTLRCSSQSGHNTVSWYQQALGQGPQFIFQYYREEENGRGNFPPRFSGLQFPNYSSELNVNALELDDSALYLCASSPDTTGYEQYFGPGTRLTVT.